The T cell receptor (beta chain) under discussion was sequenced for a study of PD-L1 blockade in urothelial cancer. At the level of the study: Male patients with bladder-origin urothelial cancer numbered about 90% of the 29.

Germline V gene data show CDR1 as KGHSH and CDR2 as LQKENI. The germline V and J ends were trimmed by 6 bases and 2 bases, with 17 bases remaining between them. This CDR3 is 15 amino acids long. The method was immunoSEQ multiplex PCR; TCRdb's version includes in-frame clones alone and lacks a portion of them. The table lists 75,000 to 90,000 clones, about 81% of them singletons. This specimen was PBMCs, taken around atezolizumab (anti-PD-L1) treatment. This TCR was sampled from an older man with urothelial cancer. This chain joins TRBV18 and TRBJ2-7, with a tentative D call TRBD1 (5 bases). This chain's CDR3 is CASSTARNGAYEQYF. CDR3 DNA: TGTGCCAGCTCGACAGCCAGGAATGGGGCCTACGAGCAGTACTTC. The complete variable domain, with remaining parts taken from reference TRBV18 and TRBJ2-7, reads NAGVMQNPRHLVRRRGQEARLRCSPMKGHSHVYWYRQLPEEGLKFMVYLQKENIIDESGMPKERFSAEFPKEGPSILRIQQVVRGDSAAYFCASSTARNGAYEQYFGPGTRLTVT.